A single sample gave rise to the 15 T cell receptor beta chains below, sequenced in a study of neoadjuvant anti-PD-1 for oral cavity cancer. TCRdb's copy holds only in-frame clones and misses some; the assay was immunoSEQ multiplex PCR. The sample carries about 15,000 clones, roughly two fifths recorded once. Time point indicated: after neoadjuvant nivolumab, at surgical resection. The sequenced sample was tumor tissue, obtained after nivolumab (anti-PD-1) treatment. All receptors derive from a person between 35 and 79 years old with oral cavity squamous cell carcinoma.

This rearrangement joins TRBV18 to TRBJ2-7, with 7 bases fitting TRBD1. The germline V gene encodes CDR1 KGHSH and CDR2 LQKENI. This CDR3 has 16 residues. After removal of 3 bases from V and 6 bases from J, the junction contained 14 bases not matched to a gene. The CDR3 loop is CASSPLGGQPKLEQYF. CDR3 in DNA: TGTGCCAGCTCACCCCTTGGGGGACAGCCTAAACTCGAGCAGTACTTC.

V usage is TRBV7-2 and J usage is TRBJ1-5; D is undetermined. Trimming pared 1 base from V and 7 bases from J, leaving 11 bases between. CDR3 length equals 14 residues. The germline CDR1 and CDR2 sequences are SGHTA and FQGNSA. The CDR3 is CASSLGLSGQPQHF. In DNA form, the CDR3 reads TGTGCCAGCAGCTTAGGACTGTCTGGGCAGCCCCAGCATTTT. Supplemented by reference TRBV7-2 and TRBJ1-5, the full variable domain reads GAGVSQSPSNKVTEKGKDVELRCDPISGHTALYWYRQSLGQGLEFLIYFQGNSAPDKSGLPSDRFSAERTGGSVSTLTIQRTQQEDSAVYLCASSLGLSGQPQHFGDGTRLSIL.

In its sample, this clone was seen a few times. CDR3 in DNA: TGTGCCAGCAGGAAGGGTCACACCTACGAGCAGTACTTC. This gives the protein CASRKGHTYEQYF. The gene calls are TRBV6-1 and TRBJ2-7; D is ambiguous. The CDR3 runs to 13 residues. CDR1 is MNHNS, CDR2 SASEGT, per germline. Between the trimmed V and J ends, which lost 6 bases and 2 bases, there was a span of 11 bases.

This clone has a handful of counts. The chain couples TRBV28 to TRBJ1-2; 7 nucleotides align to TRBD1. Germline values: CDR1 MDHEN, CDR2 SYDVKM. The CDR3 extends over 15 amino acids. Losses at the gene ends were 5 bases for V and 0 bases for J; bases not matched to a gene: 6. The CDR3 DNA sequence: TGTGCCAGCAGTCCTGGACAGGCTACTAACTATGGCTACACCTTC. Translating it yields CASSPGQATNYGYTF.

This clone showed up just a few times. The chain has TRBV10-1 and TRBJ1-1; the match to TRBD1 covers 8 bases. The V gene's germline CDR1 is WNHNN and CDR2 SYGVQD (reference sequence). V gave up 4 bases and J gave up 5 bases; unmatched junction bases: 9. This CDR3 is 15 amino acids long. As DNA, the CDR3 is TGCGCCAGCAGTGGGGACAGGCCTAAGGGGACTGAAGCTTTCTTT. Translated: CASSGDRPKGTEAFF.

V is TRBV7-2 and J is TRBJ2-5; D possibly uses TRBD1 or TRBD2 (6 bases each). Germline V lookup: CDR1 SGHTA, CDR2 FQGNSA. The CDR3 has 13 residues. V dropped 3 bases and J dropped 4 bases, with 9 bases sitting between them. The CDR3 DNA is TGTGCCAGCAGCTTGGGGGGCGGAGAGACCCAGTACTTC. This translates into CASSLGGGETQYF.

The chain carries TRBV4-3 and TRBJ1-6, with D possibly TRBD1 on 6 matching bases. CDR3 length: 19 residues. Germline CDR1 is LGHNA and CDR2 is YSLEER. Between the trimmed V and J ends, which lost 0 bases and 2 bases, there was a span of 17 bases. The CDR3 DNA is TGCGCCAGCAGCCAAGATGGGTCGCGAGGGGGGACCTATAATTCACCCCTCCACTTT. It is translated as CASSQDGSRGGTYNSPLHF.

About this clone: At one end the junction does not follow the germline gene, possibly because of a read error. This chain joins TRBV7-9 and TRBJ1-1; weak D call: TRBD1 (6 bases). Germline CDR1 SEHNR, CDR2 FQNEAQ (reference sequence). The CDR3 length is 15 residues. This CDR3 is CASSATGRVNAEAFF. The CDR3 DNA sequence: TGTGCCAGCAGCGCCACAGGGAGGGTGAACGCTGAAGCTTTCTTT. The full variable domain, its missing parts supplied by reference TRBV7-9 and TRBJ1-1, is DTGVSQNPRHKITKRGQNVTFRCDPISEHNRLYWYRQTLGQGPEFLTYFQNEAQLEKSRLLSDRFSAERPKGSFSTLEIQRTEQGDSAMYLCASSATGRVNAEAFFGQGTRLTVV.

This clone was observed once. The genes are TRBV2 and TRBJ2-1, with D perhaps matching TRBD1 or TRBD2 (5 bases each). V dropped 3 bases and J dropped 1 base, with 22 bases sitting between them. Germline assignment: CDR1 SNHLY and CDR2 FYNNEI. CDR3 length equals 19 residues. In DNA form, the CDR3 reads TGTGCCAGCAGTGATGAAGGGGACGAGCCCTATAGTTCCTACAATGAGCAGTTCTTC. It is translated as CASSDEGDEPYSSYNEQFF.

This clone has just a few counts. This chain uses TRBV28 with TRBJ1-2; unclear D gene. Germline V gene data show CDR1 as MDHEN and CDR2 as SYDVKM. V shed 7 bases and J shed 10 bases, with 13 bases lying between them. The CDR3 contains 11 residues. The CDR3 DNA reads TGTGCCAGCACTCAAGGCGTTGTCTACACCTTC. Translation: CASTQGVVYTF.

The V and J genes are TRBV9 and TRBJ2-5, with TRBD2 identical over 12 bases. J was trimmed by 1 base and V by 4 bases; bases with no gene match: 11. The CDR3 consists of 18 residues. Germline CDR1 SGDLS, CDR2 YYNGEE. The CDR3 DNA follows: TGTGCCAGCAGCCCTCTCGCTAGCGGGGGGGTCTCCCAAGAGACCCAGTACTTC. Protein product: CASSPLASGGVSQETQYF.

This clone is labeled medium-sized. The CDR3 is CASSRSEGGYTF. Here the CDR3 DNA reads TGTGCCAGCTCACGCAGCGAAGGTGGCTACACCTTC. V usage is TRBV18 and J usage is TRBJ1-2, with D hard to call. Trimming stripped 4 bases from V and 7 bases from J, with 10 bases between. CDR1 KGHSH and CDR2 LQKENI come from the germline V gene. CDR3 length: 12 residues.

The V gene is TRBV6-6, the J gene TRBJ2-3; TRBD2 matches at 7 bases. Germline-derived CDR1 and CDR2 are MNHNY and SVGAGI (reference sequence). The length of the CDR3 is 15 residues. V gave up 0 bases and J gave up 1 base; unmatched junction bases: 1. The CDR3 coding sequence is TGTGCCAGCAGTTACTCGGCGGGGGGCACAGATACGCAGTATTTT. This translates into CASSYSAGGTDTQYF.

V is TRBV4-1 and J is TRBJ2-5; D tentatively fits TRBD1 or TRBD2 (6 bases each). CDR1 and CDR2 (germline): MGHRA, YSYEKL. The CDR3 contains 16 residues. Deletions cut 0 bases from V and 2 bases from J, with 13 bases between. DNA of the CDR3: TGCGCCAGCAGCCAAGATTCCAGGGGAGGACAAGAGACCCAGTACTTC. Translated, it gives CASSQDSRGGQETQYF.

As concerns this clone: A read error may produce the germline difference seen at one junction end. This rearrangement joins TRBV7-9 to TRBJ2-3; possibly TRBD2 for D (7 bases). The CDR3 consists of 15 residues. Germline CDR1 reads SEHNR; CDR2 reads FQNEAQ (reference sequence). CDR3 sequence: CASSFGGLGTDTQYF. CDR3 in DNA: TGTGCCAGCAGCTTCGGGGGGCTGGGCACCGATACGCAGTATTTT.